This TCR beta chain appears in the sequencing data of a study of cytomegalovirus exposure and HLA in healthy donors. General study results and limits: Cytomegalovirus-associated TCR beta chains were listed, numbering roughly 150.

60 Vbeta and 13 Jbeta primers were used in PCR. The method was immunoSEQ multiplex PCR; TCRdb's version includes in-frame clones alone and lacks a portion of them. This table has 130,000 or so clones, around 67% appearing once. Trimming took 5 bases from V and 5 from J, leaving 13 bases between them. Germline V CDR1 and CDR2: SGHAT, FQNNGV. CDR3 length equals 14 residues. With regard to this clone: The antigen remains unidentified.

V usage is TRBV11-2 and J usage is TRBJ2-1, with D possibly matching TRBD2 (6 bases). Material: PBMCs. This sequence originates from a man aged 18 to 29 in good health and CMV-seropositive. The CDR3 loop is CASSPPRGDNEQFF. As DNA, the CDR3 is TGTGCCAGCAGCCCCCCGCGCGGGGACAATGAGCAGTTCTTC. Together with reference TRBV11-2 and TRBJ2-1, the CDR3 gives the full variable domain: EAGVAQSPRYKIIEKRQSVAFWCNPISGHATLYWYQQILGQGPKLLIQFQNNGVVDDSQLPKDRFSAERLKGVDSTLKIQPAKLEDSAVYLCASSPPRGDNEQFFGPGTRLTVL.